Sequencing of this T cell receptor beta chain was carried out in a study of T cells in Graves' hyperthyroidism and ophthalmopathy. Findings of the study overall: Model output signaled ophthalmopathy a median roughly 6.5 months ahead of onset.

An absence of ophthalmopathy progression within 18 months meant stable Graves' hyperthyroidism. Hyperthyroidism in the patients, aged 18 to 65, was newly diagnosed and under 2 months in duration. Clinicians diagnosed patients from clinical symptoms, serum thyroxine and TRAb, thyroid ultrasound and orbital computed tomography. Germline V lookup: CDR1 DFQATT, CDR2 SNEGSKA (reference sequence). The V end lost 6 bases, the J end lost 3 bases, and 14 bases lay between the germline ends. This CDR3 is built from 13 residues. RNA transcripts served as the template for amplifying TCR beta CDR3 regions. A set of HTBI primers served as the primers for a first-round RT-PCR of the TCR CDR3. TCRdb re-called the multiplex PCR reads with MiXCR, one entry per CDR3 protein. This table has roughly 740,000 distinct CDR3 sequences, roughly 17% appearing once. This clonotype has a count of ten or more. Antigen specificity is unknown.

This sequence originates from a man aged 18 to 30 with Graves' hyperthyroidism. The specimen sequenced was blood. The chain uses TRBV20-1 and TRBJ1-1, with D hard to call. CDR3 residues: CSAPSKGDTEAFF. In nucleotides, the CDR3 is TGCAGTGCCCCAAGTAAGGGAGACACTGAAGCTTTCTTT.